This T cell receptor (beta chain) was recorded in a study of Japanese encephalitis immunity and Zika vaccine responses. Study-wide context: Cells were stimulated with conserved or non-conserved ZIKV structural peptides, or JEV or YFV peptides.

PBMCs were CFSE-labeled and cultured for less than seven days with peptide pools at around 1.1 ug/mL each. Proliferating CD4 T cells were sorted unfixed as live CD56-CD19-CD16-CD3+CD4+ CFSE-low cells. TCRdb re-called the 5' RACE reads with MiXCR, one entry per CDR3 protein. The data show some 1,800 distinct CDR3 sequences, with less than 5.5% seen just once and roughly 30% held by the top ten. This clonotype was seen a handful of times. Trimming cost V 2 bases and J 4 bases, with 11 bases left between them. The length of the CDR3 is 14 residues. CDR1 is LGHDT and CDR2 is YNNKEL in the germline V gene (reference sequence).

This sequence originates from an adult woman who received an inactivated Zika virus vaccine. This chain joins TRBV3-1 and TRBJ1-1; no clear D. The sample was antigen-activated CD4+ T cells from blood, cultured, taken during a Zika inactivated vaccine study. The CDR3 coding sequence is TGTGCCAGCAGCCAAAAGGCCGGGAGCACTGAAGCTTTCTTT. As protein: CASSQKAGSTEAFF.